The 18 T cell receptor beta chains given below trace back to one sample, sequenced in a study of T cells in Graves' hyperthyroidism and ophthalmopathy. Template material for amplifying TCR beta CDR3 regions consisted of RNA transcripts. Carried out on the TCR CDR3, a first-round RT-PCR used the HTBI primer set. TCRdb re-derived calls from the multiplex PCR reads in MiXCR, one entry per CDR3 protein. This sample has a few hundred thousand distinct CDR3 sequences, with approximately 14% found just once. Sequencing was performed on blood. Receptor source: a woman in her late teens or twenties with Graves' hyperthyroidism.

This clonotype has ten or more counts. The J gene is TRBJ2-3, the V gene TRBV24-1, with TRBD2 as a possible D gene (5 bases). Trimming shortened V by 4 bases and J by 2 bases, and 12 bases separated the two germline ends. CDR1 and CDR2 (germline): KGHDR, SFDVKD. CDR3 size: 15 residues. The CDR3 here is CATSETGIFTDTQYF. CDR3 bases: TGTGCCACCAGTGAAACCGGGATTTTCACAGATACGCAGTATTTT.

The genes are TRBV7-9 and TRBJ2-3; D not resolved. The CDR3 loop spans 14 amino acids. V lost 1 base and J 3 bases, leaving 8 bases between the germline ends. Germline V CDR1 and CDR2: SEHNR, FQNEAQ (reference sequence). The CDR3, as DNA: TGTGCCAGCAGCTTAGTTGCGGAGACAGATACGCAGTATTTT. This gives the protein CASSLVAETDTQYF.

This clonotype was counted a few times. J is TRBJ1-1 and V is TRBV19; D uncertain. The CDR3 is made up of 15 amino acids. The V gene's germline CDR1 is LNHDA and CDR2 SQIVND (reference sequence). Trimming took 3 bases from V and 6 from J, leaving 17 bases between them. The CDR3 sequence: CASSMLTGLGAEAFF. As DNA, the CDR3 is TGTGCCAGTAGTATGTTGACGGGCCTCGGGGCTGAAGCTTTCTTT.

This clonotype was detected ten times or more. The chain carries TRBV12-3 or TRBV12-4 and TRBJ1-1; TRBD1 matches 9 bases. The ends lost 3 bases at V and 1 base at J; junction bases unmatched: 6. This CDR3 is 16 amino acids long. CDR3 protein: CASSFRTGQGNTEAFF. CDR3 in DNA: TGTGCCAGCAGTTTCCGAACGGGACAGGGGAACACTGAAGCTTTCTTT.

This clonotype was seen a handful of times. The chain carries TRBV10-2 and TRBJ2-1, with D perhaps matching TRBD2 (6 bases). V lost 2 bases and J 4 bases, leaving 18 bases between the germline ends. The CDR3 spans 17 residues. Germline V lookup: CDR1 WSHSY, CDR2 SAAADI. The CDR3 DNA is TGCGCCAGCAGTGAGAGCACTAGCCTAACTCTTTACAATGAGCAGTTCTTC. Amino acids: CASSESTSLTLYNEQFF.

This clonotype showed up many times. The J gene is TRBJ1-2, the V gene TRBV28, with D perhaps matching TRBD1 (6 bases). Per germline, CDR1 MDHEN and CDR2 SYDVKM. The CDR3 sequence is 12 residues long. V lost 7 bases and J 4 bases, leaving 10 bases between the germline ends. Here the CDR3 DNA reads TGTGCCAGCACTCCCAGGGGCTATGGCTACACCTTC. It is translated as CASTPRGYGYTF.

This clonotype showed up just a few times. The chain couples TRBV7-9 to TRBJ1-1, with D possibly being TRBD1 (6 bases). Deletions cut 0 bases from V and 7 bases from J, with 15 bases between. Per the germline V gene, CDR1 is SEHNR and CDR2 is FQNEAQ (reference sequence). The CDR3 has 15 residues. The CDR3 region has the DNA TGTGCCAGCAGCTTAGCGGCGGGTCGGGGGCGTGAAGCTTTCTTT. This translates into CASSLAAGRGREAFF. The variable domain in full, with the rest retrieved from reference TRBV7-9 and TRBJ1-1, is DTGVSQNPRHKITKRGQNVTFRCDPISEHNRLYWYRQTLGQGPEFLTYFQNEAQLEKSRLLSDRFSAERPKGSFSTLEIQRTEQGDSAMYLCASSLAAGRGREAFFGQGTRLTVV.

This clonotype was counted a few times. This chain uses TRBV28 with TRBJ1-5, with D uncertain. V was clipped by 5 bases and J by 7 bases, with 9 bases between them. CDR1 MDHEN and CDR2 SYDVKM come from the germline V gene. CDR3 length: 12 residues. CDR3 sequence reads: CASSILGQPQHF. DNA of the CDR3: TGTGCCAGCAGTATACTCGGGCAGCCCCAGCATTTT.

This clonotype was detected ten times or more. The CDR3 is CASSYNAANTEAFF. The CDR3 region has the DNA TGTGCCAGCAGTTACAATGCGGCCAACACTGAAGCTTTCTTT. V and J are TRBV6-2 or TRBV6-3 and TRBJ1-1; no clear D gene. CDR1 and CDR2 from the germline V gene are MNHEY and SVGEGT. The CDR3 length is 14 residues. V was clipped by 2 bases and J by 2 bases, with 9 bases between them.

This chain joins TRBV5-4 and TRBJ1-6, with 8 nucleotides matching TRBD1. J gave up 14 bases and V 4 bases, and 23 bases lay outside the gene matches. CDR3 length: 18 residues. CDR1 and CDR2 (germline): SGHNT, YYREEE (reference sequence). The CDR3 DNA follows: TGTGCCAGCAGCATACTACCCGGGACAGGAGTTCTGGGGGGTACCCTCCACTTT. It is translated as CASSILPGTGVLGGTLHF.

The sample holds many counts of this clonotype. The rearrangement uses TRBV12-3 or TRBV12-4 and TRBJ1-2, with D possibly TRBD1 on 5 matching bases. The CDR3 runs to 14 residues. Trimming pared 4 bases from V and 0 bases from J, leaving 9 bases between. The CDR3 sequence: CASSSPGPNYGYTF. DNA for the CDR3: TGTGCCAGCAGTTCACCAGGGCCTAACTATGGCTACACCTTC.

This clonotype was counted ten times or more. The chain joins TRBV20-1 to TRBJ2-2, with TRBD2 identical over 9 bases. Germline values: CDR1 DFQATT, CDR2 SNEGSKA (reference sequence). Trimming took 3 bases from V and 2 from J; bases not matched to a gene: 13. The CDR3 has 18 residues. The CDR3 region has the DNA TGCAGTGCTAGTAGCTTAGCGGGGGCCCTGACTAACACCGGGGAGCTGTTTTTT. This sequence encodes CSASSLAGALTNTGELFF.

The chain carries TRBV5-1 and TRBJ2-3; unclear D gene. The CDR3 spans 15 residues. CDR1 is SGHRS and CDR2 is YFSETQ in the germline V gene. Deletions cut 6 bases from V and 3 bases from J, with 17 bases between. CDR3 in DNA: TGCGCCAGCAACAAGGAGCGCGTTATTACAGATACGCAGTATTTT. This sequence encodes CASNKERVITDTQYF.

Many counts were recorded for this clonotype. This chain links TRBV7-8 with TRBJ2-1; TRBD2 matches at 11 bases. CDR1 is SGHVS and CDR2 is FQNEAQ in the germline V gene. V shed 6 bases and J 14 bases; nucleotides not matched to a gene: 15. There are 15 residues in the CDR3. The CDR3 bases are TGTGCCAGCAGTACCTCTAGCGGGGGGCACGAGGGGAAGTTCTTC. Its translation: CASSTSSGGHEGKFF. The full variable domain, with the rest looked up from reference TRBV7-8 and TRBJ2-1, is GAGVSQSPRYKVAKRGQDVALRCDPISGHVSLFWYQQALGQGPEFLTYFQNEAQLDKSGLPSDRFFAERPEGSVSTLKIQRTQQEDSAVYLCASSTSSGGHEGKFFGPGTRLTVL.

This clonotype was detected a few times. Because it lacks the conserved phenylalanine or tryptophan at the end, this CDR3 is likely a read error. The chain recombines TRBV12-3 or TRBV12-4 with TRBJ2-3; weak D call: TRBD2 (6 bases). CDR3 size: 13 residues. V gave up 7 bases and J gave up 0 bases, with 8 bases separating them. The CDR3 region is CASNLASTDTQYV. The DNA of the CDR3 is TGTGCCAGCAACCTAGCGAGCACAGATACGCAGTATGTT.

There are many counts of this clonotype. The genes are TRBV2 and TRBJ2-2; maybe TRBD2 (5 bases). V shed 5 bases and J shed 7 bases, with 11 bases lying between them. The germline V gene encodes CDR1 SNHLY and CDR2 FYNNEI. The CDR3 has 13 residues. The chain's CDR3 is CASSIEGGGELFF. CDR3 nucleotides: TGTGCCAGCAGTATTGAAGGAGGCGGGGAGCTGTTTTTT.

This clonotype was detected ten times or more. This rearrangement joins TRBV19 to TRBJ2-1, with unresolved D. CDR1 is LNHDA, CDR2 SQIVND, per germline (reference sequence). The V gene lost 9 bases and the J gene lost 6 bases, with 21 bases spanning the gap. This CDR3 is 15 amino acids long. The CDR3 loop is CASTGPHHQGNEQFF. In DNA, the CDR3 is TGTGCCAGCACCGGGCCCCACCACCAAGGCAATGAGCAGTTCTTC.

Remarks on this clonotype: The junction differs from germline at one of its ends, possibly a read error. V is TRBV19 and J is TRBJ2-2; TRBD2 matches 9 bases. The CDR3 loop spans 14 amino acids. Germline lookup yields CDR1 LNHDA and CDR2 SQIVND (reference sequence). CDR3 nucleotide sequence: TGTGCCAGTAGAATAGCGGGGGTAACCGGGGAGCTGTTTTTT. Translated, it gives CASRIAGVTGELFF. The full variable domain, with the rest looked up from reference TRBV19 and TRBJ2-2, is DGGITQSPKYLFRKEGQNVTLSCEQNLNHDAMYWYRQDPGQGLRLIYYSQIVNDFQKGDIAEGYSVSREKKESFPLTVTSAQKNPTAFYLCASRIAGVTGELFFGEGSRLTVL.